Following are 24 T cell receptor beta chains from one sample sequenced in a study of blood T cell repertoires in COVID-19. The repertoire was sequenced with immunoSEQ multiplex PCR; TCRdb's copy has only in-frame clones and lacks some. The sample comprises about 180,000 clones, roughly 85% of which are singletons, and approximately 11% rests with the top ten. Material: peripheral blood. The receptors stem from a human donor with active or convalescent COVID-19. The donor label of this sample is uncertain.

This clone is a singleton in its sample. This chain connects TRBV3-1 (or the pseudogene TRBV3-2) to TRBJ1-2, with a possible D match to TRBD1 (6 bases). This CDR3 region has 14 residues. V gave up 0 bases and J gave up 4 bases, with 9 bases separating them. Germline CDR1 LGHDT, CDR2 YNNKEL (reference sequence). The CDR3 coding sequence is TGTGCCAGCAGCCAAGATCAGGGGATCTATGGCTACACCTTC. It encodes CASSQDQGIYGYTF.

CDR3 in DNA: TGTGCCAGCTCACCCCATAGCGGAGAGACCCAGTACTTC. As protein: CASSPHSGETQYF. The chain joins TRBV18 to TRBJ2-5; a possible D gene is TRBD2 (6 bases). V lost 3 bases to trimming and J lost 4 bases, with 9 bases between them. CDR3 length equals 13 residues. Germline-derived CDR1 and CDR2 are KGHSH and LQKENI.

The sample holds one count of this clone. CDR3 coding DNA: TGCGCCAGCAGCTTGGGCGCAGCGGGAGGTGAGACCCAGTACTTC. This encodes CASSLGAAGGETQYF. This chain uses TRBV5-1 with TRBJ2-5; 9 nucleotides agree with TRBD2. This CDR3 is built from 15 residues. CDR1 is SGHRS, CDR2 YFSETQ, per germline. The V gene end was trimmed by 0 bases and the J gene end by 5 bases; junction bases not matched to a gene: 5.

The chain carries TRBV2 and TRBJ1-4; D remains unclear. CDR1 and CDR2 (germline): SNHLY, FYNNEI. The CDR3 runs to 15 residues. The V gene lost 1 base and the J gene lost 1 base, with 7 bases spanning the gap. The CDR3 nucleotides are TGTGCCAGCAGTGAAGGAGAGGGAACTAATGAAAAACTGTTTTTT. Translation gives CASSEGEGTNEKLFF.

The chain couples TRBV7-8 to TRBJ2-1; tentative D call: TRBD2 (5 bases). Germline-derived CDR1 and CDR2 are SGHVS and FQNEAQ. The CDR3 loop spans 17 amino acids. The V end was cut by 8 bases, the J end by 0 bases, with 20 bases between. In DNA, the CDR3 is TGTGCCAGCCTCCTATCGGACTGGCGGAGCTCCTACAATGAGCAGTTCTTC. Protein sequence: CASLLSDWRSSYNEQFF.

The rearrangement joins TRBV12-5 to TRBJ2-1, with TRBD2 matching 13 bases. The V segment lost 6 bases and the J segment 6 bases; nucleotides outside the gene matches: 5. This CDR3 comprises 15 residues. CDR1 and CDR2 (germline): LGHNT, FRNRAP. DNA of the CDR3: TGTGCTAGTGGACGAGGACTAGCGGGAGTCAATGAGCAGTTCTTC. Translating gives CASGRGLAGVNEQFF.

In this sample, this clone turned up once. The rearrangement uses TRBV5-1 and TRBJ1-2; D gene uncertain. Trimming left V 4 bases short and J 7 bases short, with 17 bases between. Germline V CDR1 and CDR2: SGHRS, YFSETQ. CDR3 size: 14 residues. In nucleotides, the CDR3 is TGCGCCAGCAGCCCGGGTGGTTCCCGAGCTGGCTACACCTTC. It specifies CASSPGGSRAGYTF.

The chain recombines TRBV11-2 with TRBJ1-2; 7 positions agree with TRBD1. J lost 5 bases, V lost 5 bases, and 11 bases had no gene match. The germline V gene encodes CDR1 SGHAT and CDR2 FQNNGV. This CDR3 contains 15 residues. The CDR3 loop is CASSTRQGTRYGYTF. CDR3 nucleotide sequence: TGTGCCAGCAGCACGCGACAGGGTACTAGATATGGCTACACCTTC.

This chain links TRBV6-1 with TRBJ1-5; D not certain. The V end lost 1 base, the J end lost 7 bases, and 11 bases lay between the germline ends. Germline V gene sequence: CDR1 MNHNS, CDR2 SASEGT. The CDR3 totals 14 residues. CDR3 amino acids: CASSEDGSGQPQHF. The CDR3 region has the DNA TGTGCCAGCAGTGAAGATGGCTCGGGGCAGCCCCAGCATTTT.

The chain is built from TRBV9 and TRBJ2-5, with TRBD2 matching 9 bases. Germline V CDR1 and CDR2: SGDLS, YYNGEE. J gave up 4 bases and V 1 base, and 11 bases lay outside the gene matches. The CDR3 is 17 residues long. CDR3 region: CASSVSGGRASGETQYF. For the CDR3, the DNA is TGTGCCAGCAGCGTATCTGGCGGGAGGGCCTCAGGAGAGACCCAGTACTTC.

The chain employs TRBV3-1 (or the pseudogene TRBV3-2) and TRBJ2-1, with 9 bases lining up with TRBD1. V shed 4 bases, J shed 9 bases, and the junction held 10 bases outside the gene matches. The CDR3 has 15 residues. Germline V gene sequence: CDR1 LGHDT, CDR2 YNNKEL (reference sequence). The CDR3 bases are TGTGCCAGCAGCCTTCCGGGACAGGGAGGAATTGAGCAGTTCTTC. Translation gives CASSLPGQGGIEQFF.

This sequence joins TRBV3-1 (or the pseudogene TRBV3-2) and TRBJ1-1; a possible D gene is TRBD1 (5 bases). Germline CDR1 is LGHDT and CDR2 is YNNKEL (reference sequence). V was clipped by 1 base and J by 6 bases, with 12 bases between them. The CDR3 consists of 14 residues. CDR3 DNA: TGTGCCAGCAGCCAAGGCAGGGAAGTTTCTGAAGCTTTCTTT. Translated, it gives CASSQGREVSEAFF.

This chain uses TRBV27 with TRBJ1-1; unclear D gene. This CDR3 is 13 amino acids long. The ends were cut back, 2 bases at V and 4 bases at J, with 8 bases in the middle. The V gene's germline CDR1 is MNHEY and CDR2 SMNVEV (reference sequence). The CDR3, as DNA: TGTGCCAGCAGTTTACGGGGAAGCACTGAAGCTTTCTTT. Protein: CASSLRGSTEAFF.

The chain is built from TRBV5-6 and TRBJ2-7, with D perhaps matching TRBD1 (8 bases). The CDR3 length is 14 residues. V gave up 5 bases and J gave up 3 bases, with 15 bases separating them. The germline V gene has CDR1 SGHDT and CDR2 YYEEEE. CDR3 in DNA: TGTGCCAGCAGGGTGACAGGGGAGGGCTACGAGCAGTACTTC. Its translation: CASRVTGEGYEQYF.

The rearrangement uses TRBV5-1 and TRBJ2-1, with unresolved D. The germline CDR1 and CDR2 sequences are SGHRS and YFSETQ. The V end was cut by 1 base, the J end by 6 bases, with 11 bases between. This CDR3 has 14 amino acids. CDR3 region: CASSLSGGFNEQFF. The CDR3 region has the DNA TGCGCCAGCAGCTTGTCAGGTGGCTTCAATGAGCAGTTCTTC. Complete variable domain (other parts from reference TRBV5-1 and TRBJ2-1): KAGVTQTPRYLIKTRGQQVTLSCSPISGHRSVSWYQQTPGQGLQFLFEYFSETQRNKGNFPGRFSGRQFSNSRSEMNVSTLELGDSALYLCASSLSGGFNEQFFGPGTRLTVL.

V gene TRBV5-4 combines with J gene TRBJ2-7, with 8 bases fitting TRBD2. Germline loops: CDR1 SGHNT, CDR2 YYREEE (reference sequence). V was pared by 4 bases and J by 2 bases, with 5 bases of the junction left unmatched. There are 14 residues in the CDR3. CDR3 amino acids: CASSREGRPYEQYF. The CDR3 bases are TGTGCCAGCAGCCGGGAGGGGCGTCCCTACGAGCAGTACTTC.

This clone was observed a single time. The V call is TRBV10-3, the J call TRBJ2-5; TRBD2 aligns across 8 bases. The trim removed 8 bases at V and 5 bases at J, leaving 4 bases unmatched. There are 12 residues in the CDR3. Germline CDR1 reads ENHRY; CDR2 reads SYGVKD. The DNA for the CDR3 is TGTGCCATCGACTCGGGAGGGGAGACCCAGTACTTC. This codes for CAIDSGGETQYF.

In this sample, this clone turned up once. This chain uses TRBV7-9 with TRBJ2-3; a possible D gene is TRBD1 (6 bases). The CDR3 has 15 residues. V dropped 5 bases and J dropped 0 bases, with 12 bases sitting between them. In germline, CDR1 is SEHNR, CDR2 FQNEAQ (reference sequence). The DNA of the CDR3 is TGTGCCAGCAGCCTAACGACAGGTAGCACAGATACGCAGTATTTT. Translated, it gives CASSLTTGSTDTQYF.

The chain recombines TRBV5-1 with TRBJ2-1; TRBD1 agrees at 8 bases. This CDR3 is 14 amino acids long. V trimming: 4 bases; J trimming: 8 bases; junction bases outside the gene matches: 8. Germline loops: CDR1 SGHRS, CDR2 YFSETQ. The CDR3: CASSPQGAIDEQFF. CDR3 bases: TGCGCCAGCAGCCCCCAGGGGGCAATCGATGAGCAGTTCTTC.

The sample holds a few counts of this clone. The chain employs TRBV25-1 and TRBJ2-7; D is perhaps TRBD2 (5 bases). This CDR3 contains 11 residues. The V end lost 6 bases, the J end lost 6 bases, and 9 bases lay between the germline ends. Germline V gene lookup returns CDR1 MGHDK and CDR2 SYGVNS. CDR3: CASRTMGEQYF. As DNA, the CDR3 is TGTGCCAGCAGGACTATGGGCGAGCAGTACTTC.

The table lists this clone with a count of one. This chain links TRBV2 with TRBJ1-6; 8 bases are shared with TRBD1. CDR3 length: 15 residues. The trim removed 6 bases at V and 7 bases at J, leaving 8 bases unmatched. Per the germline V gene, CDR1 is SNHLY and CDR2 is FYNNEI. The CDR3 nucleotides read TGTGCCAGCAGGGCAGGGGGCAGTGGGAATTCACCCCTCCACTTT. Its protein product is CASRAGGSGNSPLHF.

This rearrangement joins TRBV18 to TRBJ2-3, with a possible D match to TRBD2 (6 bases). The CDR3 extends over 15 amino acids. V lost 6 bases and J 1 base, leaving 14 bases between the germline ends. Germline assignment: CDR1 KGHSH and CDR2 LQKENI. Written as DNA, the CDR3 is TGTGCCAGCTCCCCTAGCGAGGGCCGCACAGATACGCAGTATTTT. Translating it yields CASSPSEGRTDTQYF.

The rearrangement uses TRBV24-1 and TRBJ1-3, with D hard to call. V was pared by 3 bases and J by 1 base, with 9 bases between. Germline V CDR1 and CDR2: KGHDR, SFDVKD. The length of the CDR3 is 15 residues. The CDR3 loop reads CATSDGELSGNTIYF. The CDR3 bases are TGTGCCACCAGTGATGGAGAACTGTCTGGAAACACCATATATTTT.

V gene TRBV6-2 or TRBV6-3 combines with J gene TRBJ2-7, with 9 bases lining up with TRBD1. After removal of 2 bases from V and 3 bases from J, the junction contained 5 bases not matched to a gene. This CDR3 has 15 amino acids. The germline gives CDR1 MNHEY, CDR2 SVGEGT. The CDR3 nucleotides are TGTGCCAGCAGTTACCATGGACAGGGGCGCTACGAGCAGTACTTC. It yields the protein CASSYHGQGRYEQYF.